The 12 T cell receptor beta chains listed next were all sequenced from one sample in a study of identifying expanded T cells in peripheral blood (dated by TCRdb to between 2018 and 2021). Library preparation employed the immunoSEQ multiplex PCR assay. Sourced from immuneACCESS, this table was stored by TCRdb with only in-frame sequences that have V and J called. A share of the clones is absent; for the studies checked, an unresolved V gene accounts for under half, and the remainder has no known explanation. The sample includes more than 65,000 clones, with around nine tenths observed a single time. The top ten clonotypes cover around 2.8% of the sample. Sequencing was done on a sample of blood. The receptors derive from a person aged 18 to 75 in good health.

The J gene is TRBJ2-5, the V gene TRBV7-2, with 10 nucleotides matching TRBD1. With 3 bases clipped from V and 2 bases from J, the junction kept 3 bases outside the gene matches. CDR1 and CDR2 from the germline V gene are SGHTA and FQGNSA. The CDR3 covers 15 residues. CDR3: CASSLWTGGQETQYF. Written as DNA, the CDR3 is TGTGCCAGCAGCTTGTGGACAGGGGGGCAAGAGACCCAGTACTTC. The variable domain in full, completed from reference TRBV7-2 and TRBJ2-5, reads GAGVSQSPSNKVTEKGKDVELRCDPISGHTALYWYRQSLGQGLEFLIYFQGNSAPDKSGLPSDRFSAERTGGSVSTLTIQRTQQEDSAVYLCASSLWTGGQETQYFGPGTRLLVL.

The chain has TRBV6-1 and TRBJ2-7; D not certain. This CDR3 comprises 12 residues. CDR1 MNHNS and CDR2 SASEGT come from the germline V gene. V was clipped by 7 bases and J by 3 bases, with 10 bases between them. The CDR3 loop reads CASKTLFYEQYF. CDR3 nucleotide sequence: TGTGCCAGCAAGACTCTATTCTACGAGCAGTACTTC.

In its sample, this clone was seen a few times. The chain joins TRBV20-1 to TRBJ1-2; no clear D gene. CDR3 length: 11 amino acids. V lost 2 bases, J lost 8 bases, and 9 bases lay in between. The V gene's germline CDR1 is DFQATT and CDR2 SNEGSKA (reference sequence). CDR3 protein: CSARSPSGYTF. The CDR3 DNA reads TGCAGTGCTAGAAGCCCGAGCGGCTACACCTTC.

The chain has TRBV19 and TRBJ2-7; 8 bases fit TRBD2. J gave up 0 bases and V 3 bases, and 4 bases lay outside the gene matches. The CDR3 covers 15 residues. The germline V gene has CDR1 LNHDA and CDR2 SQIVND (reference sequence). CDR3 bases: TGTGCCAGTAGTATTAGCGGGACTAACTCCTACGAGCAGTACTTC. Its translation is CASSISGTNSYEQYF.

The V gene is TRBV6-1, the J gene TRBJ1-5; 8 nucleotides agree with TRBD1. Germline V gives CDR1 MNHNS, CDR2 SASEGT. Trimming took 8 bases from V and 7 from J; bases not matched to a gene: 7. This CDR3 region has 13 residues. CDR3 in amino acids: CASVDRGEQPQHF. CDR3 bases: TGTGCCAGCGTCGACAGGGGAGAACAGCCCCAGCATTTT.

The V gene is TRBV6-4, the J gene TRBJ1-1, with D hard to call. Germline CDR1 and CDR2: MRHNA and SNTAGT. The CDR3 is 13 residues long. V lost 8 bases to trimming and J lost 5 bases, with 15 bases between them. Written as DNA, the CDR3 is TGTGCCAGCCCCCTTCGGGCGTCGACTGAAGCTTTCTTT. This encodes CASPLRASTEAFF.

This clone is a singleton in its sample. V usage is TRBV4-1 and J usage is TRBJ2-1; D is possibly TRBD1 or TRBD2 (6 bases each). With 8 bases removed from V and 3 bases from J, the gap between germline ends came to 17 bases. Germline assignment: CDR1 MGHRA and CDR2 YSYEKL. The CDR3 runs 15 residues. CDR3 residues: CASSYGGEGYNEQFF. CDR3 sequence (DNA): TGCGCCAGCTCTTACGGGGGCGAGGGCTACAATGAGCAGTTCTTC.

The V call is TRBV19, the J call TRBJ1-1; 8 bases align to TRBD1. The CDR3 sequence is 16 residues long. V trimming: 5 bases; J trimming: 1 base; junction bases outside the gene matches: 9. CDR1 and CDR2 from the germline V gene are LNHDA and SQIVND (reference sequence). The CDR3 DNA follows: TGTGCCAGTAGTGCGCTTTCCGGGACAGGGAACACTGAAGCTTTCTTT. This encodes CASSALSGTGNTEAFF.

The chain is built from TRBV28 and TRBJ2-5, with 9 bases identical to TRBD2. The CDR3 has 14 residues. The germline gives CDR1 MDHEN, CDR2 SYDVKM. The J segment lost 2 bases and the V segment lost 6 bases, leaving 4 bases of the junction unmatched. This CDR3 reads CASSRLAVQETQYF. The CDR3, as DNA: TGTGCCAGCAGCAGACTAGCGGTACAAGAGACCCAGTACTTC.

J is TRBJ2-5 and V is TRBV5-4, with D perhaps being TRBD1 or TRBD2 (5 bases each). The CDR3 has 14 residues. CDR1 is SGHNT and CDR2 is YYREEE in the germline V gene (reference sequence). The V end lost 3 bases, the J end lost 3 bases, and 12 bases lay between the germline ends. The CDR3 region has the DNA TGTGCCAGCAGCTCCGGGACGGACGAAGAGACCCAGTACTTC. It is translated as CASSSGTDEETQYF.

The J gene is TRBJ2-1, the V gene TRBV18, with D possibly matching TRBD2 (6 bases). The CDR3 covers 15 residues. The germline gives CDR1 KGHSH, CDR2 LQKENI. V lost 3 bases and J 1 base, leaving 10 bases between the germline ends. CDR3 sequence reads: CASSPYSGSYNEQFF. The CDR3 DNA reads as TGTGCCAGCTCACCCTATAGCGGATCCTACAATGAGCAGTTCTTC. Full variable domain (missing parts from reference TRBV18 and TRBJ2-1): NAGVMQNPRHLVRRRGQEARLRCSPMKGHSHVYWYRQLPEEGLKFMVYLQKENIIDESGMPKERFSAEFPKEGPSILRIQQVVRGDSAAYFCASSPYSGSYNEQFFGPGTRLTVL.

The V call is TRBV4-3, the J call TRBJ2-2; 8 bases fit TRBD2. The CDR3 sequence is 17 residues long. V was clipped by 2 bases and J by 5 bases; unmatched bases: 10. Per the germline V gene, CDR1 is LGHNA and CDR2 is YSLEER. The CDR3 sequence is CASSQSGTSGGTGELFF. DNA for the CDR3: TGCGCCAGCAGCCAATCGGGGACTAGTGGGGGAACCGGGGAGCTGTTTTTT.